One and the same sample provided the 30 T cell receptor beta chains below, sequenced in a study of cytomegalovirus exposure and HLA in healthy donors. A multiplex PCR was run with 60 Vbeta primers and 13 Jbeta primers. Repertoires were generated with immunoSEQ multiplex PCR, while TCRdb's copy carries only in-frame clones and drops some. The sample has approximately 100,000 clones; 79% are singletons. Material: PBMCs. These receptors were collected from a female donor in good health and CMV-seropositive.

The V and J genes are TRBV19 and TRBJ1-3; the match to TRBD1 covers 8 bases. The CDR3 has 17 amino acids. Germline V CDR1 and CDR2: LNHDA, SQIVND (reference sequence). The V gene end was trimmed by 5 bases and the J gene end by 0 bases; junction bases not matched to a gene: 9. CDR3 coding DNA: TGTGCCAGTAGTTCCTCGACAGGGGCCGTCTCTGGAAACACCATATATTTT. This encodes CASSSSTGAVSGNTIYF.

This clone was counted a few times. The CDR3 nucleotides read TGTGCCAGCAGCGTCCTAGCCTCTGGCGAGCAGTACTTC. Residues: CASSVLASGEQYF. The chain joins TRBV9 to TRBJ2-7; D is possibly TRBD2 (5 bases). The length of the CDR3 is 13 residues. From germline, CDR1 is SGDLS and CDR2 YYNGEE. V lost 2 bases to trimming and J lost 6 bases, with 12 bases between them.

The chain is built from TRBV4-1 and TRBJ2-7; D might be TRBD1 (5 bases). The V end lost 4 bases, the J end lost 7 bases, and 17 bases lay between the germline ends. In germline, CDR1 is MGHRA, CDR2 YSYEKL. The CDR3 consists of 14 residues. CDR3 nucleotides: TGCGCCAGCAGCCCCCAGGCAGGGAATGGGGAGCAGTACTTC. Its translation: CASSPQAGNGEQYF.

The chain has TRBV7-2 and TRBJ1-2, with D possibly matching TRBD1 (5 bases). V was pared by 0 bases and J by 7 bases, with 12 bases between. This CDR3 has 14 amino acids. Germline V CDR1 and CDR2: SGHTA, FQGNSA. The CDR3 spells CASSLALGGSGYTF. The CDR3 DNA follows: TGTGCCAGCAGCTTAGCGCTGGGGGGTTCTGGCTACACCTTC.

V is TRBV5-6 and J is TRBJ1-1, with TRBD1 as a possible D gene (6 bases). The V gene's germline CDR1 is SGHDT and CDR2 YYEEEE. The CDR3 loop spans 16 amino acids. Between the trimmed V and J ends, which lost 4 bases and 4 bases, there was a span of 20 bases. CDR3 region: CASSREGRGGGTEAFF. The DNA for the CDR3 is TGTGCCAGCAGCCGGGAGGGCAGGGGCGGAGGCACTGAAGCTTTCTTT.

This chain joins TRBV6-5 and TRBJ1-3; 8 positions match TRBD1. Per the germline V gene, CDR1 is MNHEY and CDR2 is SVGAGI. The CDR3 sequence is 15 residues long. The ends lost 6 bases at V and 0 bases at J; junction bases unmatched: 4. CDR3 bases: TGTGCCAGCAGGTCCGACAGGGGCTCTGGAAACACCATATATTTT. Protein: CASRSDRGSGNTIYF.

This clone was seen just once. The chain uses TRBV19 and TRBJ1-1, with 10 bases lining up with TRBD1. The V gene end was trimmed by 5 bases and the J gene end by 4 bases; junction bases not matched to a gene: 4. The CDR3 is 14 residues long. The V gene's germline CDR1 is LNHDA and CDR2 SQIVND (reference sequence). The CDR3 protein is CASSPRTGGTEAFF. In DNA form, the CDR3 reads TGTGCCAGTAGTCCACGGACAGGGGGCACTGAAGCTTTCTTT.

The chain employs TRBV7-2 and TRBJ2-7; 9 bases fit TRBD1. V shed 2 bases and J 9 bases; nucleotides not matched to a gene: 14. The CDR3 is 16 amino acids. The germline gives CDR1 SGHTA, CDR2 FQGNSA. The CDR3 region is CASSLSAGQGYLGQYF. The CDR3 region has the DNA TGTGCCAGCAGCTTAAGCGCGGGACAGGGATATCTTGGGCAGTACTTC.

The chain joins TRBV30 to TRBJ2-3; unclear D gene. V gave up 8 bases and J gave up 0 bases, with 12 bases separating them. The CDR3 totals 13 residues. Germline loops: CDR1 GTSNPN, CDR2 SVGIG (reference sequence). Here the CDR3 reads CAAASESTDTQYF. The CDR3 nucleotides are TGTGCCGCCGCCTCAGAAAGCACAGATACGCAGTATTTT.

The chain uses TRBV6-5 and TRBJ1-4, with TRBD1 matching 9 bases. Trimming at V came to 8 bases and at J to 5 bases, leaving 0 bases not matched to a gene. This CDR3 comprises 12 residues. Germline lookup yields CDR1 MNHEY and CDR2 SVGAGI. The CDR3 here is CASGTGNEKLFF. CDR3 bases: TGTGCCAGCGGGACAGGGAATGAAAAACTGTTTTTT.

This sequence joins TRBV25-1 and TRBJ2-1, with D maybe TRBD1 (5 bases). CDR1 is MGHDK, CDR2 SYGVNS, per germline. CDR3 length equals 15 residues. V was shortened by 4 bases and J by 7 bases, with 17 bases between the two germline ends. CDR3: CASSAPRGLRNEQFF. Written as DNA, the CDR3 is TGTGCCAGCAGTGCGCCTAGGGGCCTTAGAAATGAGCAGTTCTTC.

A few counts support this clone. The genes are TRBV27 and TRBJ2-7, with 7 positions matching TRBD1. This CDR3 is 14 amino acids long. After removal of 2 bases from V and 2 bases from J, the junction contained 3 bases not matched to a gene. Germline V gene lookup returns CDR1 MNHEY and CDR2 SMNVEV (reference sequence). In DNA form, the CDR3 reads TGTGCCAGCAGTTTAAGGGACAGTACCTACGAGCAGTACTTC. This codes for CASSLRDSTYEQYF.

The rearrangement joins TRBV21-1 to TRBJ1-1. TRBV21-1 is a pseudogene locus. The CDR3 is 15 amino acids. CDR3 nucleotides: TGTGCCAGCACCCTCGACGGGGGGAGGCACACTGAAGCTTTCTTT. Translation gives CASTLDGGRHTEAFF.

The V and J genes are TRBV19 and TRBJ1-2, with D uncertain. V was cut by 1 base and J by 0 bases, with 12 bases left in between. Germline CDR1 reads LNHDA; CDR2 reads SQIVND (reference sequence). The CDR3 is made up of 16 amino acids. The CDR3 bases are TGTGCCAGTAGTATAGGCGCAGGCTTTTCTAACTATGGCTACACCTTC. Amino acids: CASSIGAGFSNYGYTF.

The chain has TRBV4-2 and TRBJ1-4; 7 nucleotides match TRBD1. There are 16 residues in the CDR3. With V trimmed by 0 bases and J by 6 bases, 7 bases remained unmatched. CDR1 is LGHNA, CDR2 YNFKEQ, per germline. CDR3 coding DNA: TGTGCCAGCAGCCAAGATAGGGACAGTGGAGATGAAAAACTGTTTTTT. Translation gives CASSQDRDSGDEKLFF.

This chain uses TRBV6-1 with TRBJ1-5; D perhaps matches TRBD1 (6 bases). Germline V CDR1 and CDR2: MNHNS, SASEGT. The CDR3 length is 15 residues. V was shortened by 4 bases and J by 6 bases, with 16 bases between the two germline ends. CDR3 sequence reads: CASSGFTGYGQPQHF. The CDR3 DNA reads TGTGCCAGCAGTGGATTCACAGGGTACGGTCAGCCCCAGCATTTT.

CDR3 DNA sequence: TGTGCCAGCAGCTCCGGGAAACTATCTACCGGGGAGCTGTTTTTT. It codes for CASSSGKLSTGELFF. The V and J genes are TRBV11-3 and TRBJ2-2; TRBD2 might be the D (5 bases). Germline V gives CDR1 SGHNT, CDR2 YENEEA. V lost 4 bases and J 5 bases, leaving 14 bases between the germline ends. The CDR3 has 15 amino acids.

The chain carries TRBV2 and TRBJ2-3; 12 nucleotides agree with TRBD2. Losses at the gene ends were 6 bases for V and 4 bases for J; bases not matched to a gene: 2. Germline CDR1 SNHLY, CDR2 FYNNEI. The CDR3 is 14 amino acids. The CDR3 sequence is CASRLAGGPDTQYF. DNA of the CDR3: TGTGCCAGCAGACTAGCGGGGGGCCCAGATACGCAGTATTTT.

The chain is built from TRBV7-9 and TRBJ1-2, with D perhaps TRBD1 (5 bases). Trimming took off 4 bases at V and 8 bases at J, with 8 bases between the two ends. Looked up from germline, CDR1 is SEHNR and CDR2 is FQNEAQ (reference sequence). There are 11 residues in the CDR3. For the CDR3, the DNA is TGTGCCAGCAGCTCAACAGGAGGCTACACCTTC. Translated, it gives CASSSTGGYTF.

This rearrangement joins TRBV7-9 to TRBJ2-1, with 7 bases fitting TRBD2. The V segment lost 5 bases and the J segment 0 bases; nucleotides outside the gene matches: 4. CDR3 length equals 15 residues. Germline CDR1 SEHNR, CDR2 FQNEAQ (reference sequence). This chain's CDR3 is CASSLTSTSYNEQFF. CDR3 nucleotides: TGTGCCAGCAGCCTGACTAGCACCTCCTACAATGAGCAGTTCTTC.

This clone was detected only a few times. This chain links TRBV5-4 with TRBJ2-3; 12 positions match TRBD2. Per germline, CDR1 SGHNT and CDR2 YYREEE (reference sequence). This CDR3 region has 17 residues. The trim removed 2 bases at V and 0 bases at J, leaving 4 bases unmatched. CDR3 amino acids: CASSFRLAGVSTDTQYF. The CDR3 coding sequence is TGTGCCAGCAGCTTTCGACTAGCGGGAGTGAGCACAGATACGCAGTATTTT.

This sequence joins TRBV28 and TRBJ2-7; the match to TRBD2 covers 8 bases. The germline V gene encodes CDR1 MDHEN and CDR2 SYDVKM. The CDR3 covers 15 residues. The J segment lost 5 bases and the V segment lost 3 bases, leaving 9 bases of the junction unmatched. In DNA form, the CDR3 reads TGTGCCAGCAGTTTCGTCGCTAGCGGGTCCCACGAGCAGTACTTC. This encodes CASSFVASGSHEQYF.

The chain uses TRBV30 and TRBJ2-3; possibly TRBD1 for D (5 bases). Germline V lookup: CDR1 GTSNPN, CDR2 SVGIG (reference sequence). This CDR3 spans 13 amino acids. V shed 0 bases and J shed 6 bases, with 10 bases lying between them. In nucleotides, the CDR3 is TGTGCCTGGAGTGTAGCAGGGCGCGATACGCAGTATTTT. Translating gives CAWSVAGRDTQYF.

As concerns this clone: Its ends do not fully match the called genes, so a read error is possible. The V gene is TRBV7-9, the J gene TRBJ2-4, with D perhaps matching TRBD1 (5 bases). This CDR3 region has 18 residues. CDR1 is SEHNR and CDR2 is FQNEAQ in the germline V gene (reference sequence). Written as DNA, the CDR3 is TGTTCCAGCAGCTTAGTTAGTAGACCAGGGATAGGCAAAAACATTCAGTACTTC. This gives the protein CSSSLVSRPGIGKNIQYF. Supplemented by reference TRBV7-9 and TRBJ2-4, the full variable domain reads DTGVSQNPRHKITKRGQNVTFRCDPISEHNRLYWYRQTLGQGPEFLTYFQNEAQLEKSRLLSDRFSAERPKGSFSTLEIQRTEQGDSAMYLCSSSLVSRPGIGKNIQYFGAGTRLSVL.

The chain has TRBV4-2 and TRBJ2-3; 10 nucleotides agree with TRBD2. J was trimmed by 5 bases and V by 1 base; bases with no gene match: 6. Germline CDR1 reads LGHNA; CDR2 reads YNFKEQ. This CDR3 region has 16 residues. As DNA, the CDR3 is TGTGCCAGCAGCCAAGCGTCTAGCGGGAGAGGAGATACGCAGTATTTT. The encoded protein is CASSQASSGRGDTQYF.

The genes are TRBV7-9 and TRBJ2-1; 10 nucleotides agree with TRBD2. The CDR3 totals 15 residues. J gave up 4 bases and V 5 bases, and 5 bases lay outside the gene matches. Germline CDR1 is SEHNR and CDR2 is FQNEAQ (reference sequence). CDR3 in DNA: TGTGCCAGCAGCCTGCTACTAGCGGGATACAATGAGCAGTTCTTC. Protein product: CASSLLLAGYNEQFF.

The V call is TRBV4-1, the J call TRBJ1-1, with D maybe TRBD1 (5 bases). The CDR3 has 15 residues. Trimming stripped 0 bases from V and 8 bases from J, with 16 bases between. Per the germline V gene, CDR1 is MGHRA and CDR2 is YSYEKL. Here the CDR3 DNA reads TGCGCCAGCAGCCAAGATGGCGGGGGTCATGGGGAAGCTTTCTTT. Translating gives CASSQDGGGHGEAFF.

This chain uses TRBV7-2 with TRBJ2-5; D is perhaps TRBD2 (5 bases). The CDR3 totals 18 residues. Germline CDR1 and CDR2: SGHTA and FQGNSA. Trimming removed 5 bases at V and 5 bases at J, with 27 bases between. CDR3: CASSPLVVSDPVHETQYF. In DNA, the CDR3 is TGTGCCAGCAGCCCCCTGGTTGTTAGCGACCCCGTCCACGAGACCCAGTACTTC.

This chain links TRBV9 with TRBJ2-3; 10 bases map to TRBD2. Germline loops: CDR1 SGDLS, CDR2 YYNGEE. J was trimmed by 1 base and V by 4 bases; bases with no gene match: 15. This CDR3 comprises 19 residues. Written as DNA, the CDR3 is TGTGCCAGCAGCCCCCGGGTAGCGGGAGGCCGAGCCCGCACAGATACGCAGTATTTT. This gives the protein CASSPRVAGGRARTDTQYF.

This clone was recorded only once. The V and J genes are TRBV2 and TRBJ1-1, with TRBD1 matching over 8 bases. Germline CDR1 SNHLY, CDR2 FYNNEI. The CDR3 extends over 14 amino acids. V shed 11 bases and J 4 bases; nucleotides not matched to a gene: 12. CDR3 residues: CAGGTGGSRTEAFF. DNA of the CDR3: TGTGCCGGTGGGACAGGCGGTTCGCGCACTGAAGCTTTCTTT. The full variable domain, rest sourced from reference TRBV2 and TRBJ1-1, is EPEVTQTPSHQVTQMGQEVILRCVPISNHLYFYWYRQILGQKVEFLVSFYNNEISEKSEIFDDQFSVERPDGSNFTLKIRSTKLEDSAMYFCAGGTGGSRTEAFFGQGTRLTVV.